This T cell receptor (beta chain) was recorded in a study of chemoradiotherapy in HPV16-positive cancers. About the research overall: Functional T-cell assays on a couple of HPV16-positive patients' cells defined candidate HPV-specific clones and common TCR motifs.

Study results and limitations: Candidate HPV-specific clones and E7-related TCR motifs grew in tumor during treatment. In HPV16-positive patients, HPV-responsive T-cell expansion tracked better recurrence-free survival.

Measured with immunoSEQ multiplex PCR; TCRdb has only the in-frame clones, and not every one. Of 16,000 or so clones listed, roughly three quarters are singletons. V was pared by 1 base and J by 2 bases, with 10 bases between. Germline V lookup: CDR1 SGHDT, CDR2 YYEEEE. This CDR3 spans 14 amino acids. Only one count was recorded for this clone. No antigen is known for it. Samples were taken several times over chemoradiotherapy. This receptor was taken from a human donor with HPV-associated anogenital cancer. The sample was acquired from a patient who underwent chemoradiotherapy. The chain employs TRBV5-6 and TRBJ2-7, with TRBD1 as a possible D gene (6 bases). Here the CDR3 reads CASSLTRQAYEQYF. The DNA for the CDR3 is TGTGCCAGCAGCTTGACCCGACAGGCCTACGAGCAGTACTTC.